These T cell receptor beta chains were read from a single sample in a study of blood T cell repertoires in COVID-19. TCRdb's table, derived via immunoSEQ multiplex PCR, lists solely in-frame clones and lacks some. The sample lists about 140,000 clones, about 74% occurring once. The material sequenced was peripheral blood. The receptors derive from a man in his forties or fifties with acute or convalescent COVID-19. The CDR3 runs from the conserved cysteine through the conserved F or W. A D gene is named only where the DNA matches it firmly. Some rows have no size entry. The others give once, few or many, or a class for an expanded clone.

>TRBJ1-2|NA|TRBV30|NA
CAWSGLSGVGGYTF
TGTGCCTGGAGTGGTCTTTCAGGGGTCGGTGGCTACACCTTC
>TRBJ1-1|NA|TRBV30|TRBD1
CAWSQTGGTEAFF
TGTGCCTGGAGTCAGACAGGGGGCACTGAAGCTTTCTTT
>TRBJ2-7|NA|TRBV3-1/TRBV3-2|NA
CASSLWDSPKHHEQYF
TGTGCCAGCAGCCTGTGGGACTCCCCAAAGCACCACGAGCAGTACTTC
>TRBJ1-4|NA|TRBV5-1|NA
CASSTETGEKLFF
TGCGCCAGCAGCACAGAAACTGGGGAAAAACTGTTTTTT
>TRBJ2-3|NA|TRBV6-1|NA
CASSGGPGGGTDTQYF
TGTGCCAGCAGTGGGGGGCCGGGGGGTGGAACAGATACGCAGTATTTT
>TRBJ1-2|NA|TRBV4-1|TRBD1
CASSQDDGTGVGVNYGYTF
TGCGCCAGCAGCCAAGATGACGGAACAGGGGTCGGGGTTAACTATGGCTACACCTTC
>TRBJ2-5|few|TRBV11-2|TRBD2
CASSPRTAGGSETQYF
TGTGCCAGCAGCCCTCGGACAGCGGGGGGGAGTGAGACCCAGTACTTC
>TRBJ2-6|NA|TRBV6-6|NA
CASSYRGLGANVLTF
TGTGCCAGCAGTTACCGGGGTCTGGGGGCCAACGTCCTGACTTTC
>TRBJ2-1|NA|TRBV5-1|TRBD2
CASSLNGGAFDEQFF
TGCGCCAGCAGCTTGAACGGGGGGGCCTTCGATGAGCAGTTCTTC
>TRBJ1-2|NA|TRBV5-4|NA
CASSNFRGDYGYTF
TGTGCCAGCAGCAACTTCAGGGGAGACTATGGCTACACCTTC
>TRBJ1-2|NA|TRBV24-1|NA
CATSDFLTDYGYTF
TGTGCCACCAGTGATTTTCTGACAGACTATGGCTACACCTTC
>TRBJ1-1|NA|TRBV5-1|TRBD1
CASSGTENTEAFF
TGCGCCAGCTCAGGGACAGAGAACACTGAAGCTTTCTTT
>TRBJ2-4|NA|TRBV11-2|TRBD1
CASSTGQLSTGNIQYF
TGTGCCAGCAGCACGGGACAGCTCTCAACGGGGAACATTCAGTACTTC
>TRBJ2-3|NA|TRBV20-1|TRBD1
CSASGGQGADTQYF
TGCAGTGCTAGTGGGGGACAGGGGGCAGATACGCAGTATTTT
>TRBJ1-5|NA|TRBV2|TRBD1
CASSPIDRVGQPQHF
TGTGCCAGCAGTCCTATCGACAGGGTGGGACAGCCCCAGCATTTT
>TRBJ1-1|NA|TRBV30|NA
CAWGRRTEAFF
TGTGCCTGGGGGAGGAGGACTGAAGCTTTCTTT
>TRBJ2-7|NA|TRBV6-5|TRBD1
CASSSAGGEQYF
TGTGCCAGCAGTTCAGCAGGGGGCGAGCAGTACTTC
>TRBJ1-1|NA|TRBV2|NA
CASSERDTSEAFF
TGTGCCAGCAGTGAAAGGGACACCTCTGAAGCTTTCTTT
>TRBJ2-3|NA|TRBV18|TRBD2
CASSPLAGSTDTQYF
TGTGCCAGCTCACCACTAGCGGGGAGCACAGATACGCAGTATTTT
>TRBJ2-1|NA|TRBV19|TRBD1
CASSGPGQLYNEQFF
TGTGCCAGTAGTGGACCGGGACAGCTCTACAATGAGCAGTTCTTC
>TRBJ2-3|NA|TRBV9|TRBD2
CASSETSGGTDTQYF
TGTGCCAGCAGCGAGACTAGCGGGGGCACAGATACGCAGTATTTT
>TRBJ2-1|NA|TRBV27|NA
CASSLYAGVENEQFF
TGTGCCAGCAGTTTATATGCAGGGGTAGAGAATGAGCAGTTCTTC
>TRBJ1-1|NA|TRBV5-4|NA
CASRATDTEAFF
TGTGCCAGCAGGGCGACAGACACTGAAGCTTTCTTT
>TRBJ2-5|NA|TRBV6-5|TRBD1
CASRPGDSKQETQYF
TGTGCCAGCCGACCAGGGGACAGTAAGCAAGAGACCCAGTACTTC
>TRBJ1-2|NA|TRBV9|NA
CASSVDGRGNYGYTF
TGTGCCAGCAGCGTAGACGGACGGGGAAACTATGGCTACACCTTC
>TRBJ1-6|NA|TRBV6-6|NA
CASSYKGDNSPLHF
TGTGCCAGCAGTTACAAGGGGGATAATTCACCCCTCCACTTT
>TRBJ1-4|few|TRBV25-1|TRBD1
CASSERLGQNEKLFF
TGTGCCAGCAGTGAAAGATTGGGACAGAATGAAAAACTGTTTTTT
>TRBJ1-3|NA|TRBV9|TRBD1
CASSFGTGGSGNTIYF
TGTGCCAGCAGCTTCGGGACAGGGGGCTCCGGAAACACCATATATTTT
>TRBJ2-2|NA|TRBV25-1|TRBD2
CASTEGGYGELFF
TGTGCCAGCACAGAGGGAGGGTACGGGGAGCTGTTTTTT
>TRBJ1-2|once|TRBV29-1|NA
CSGNTGKDGYTF
TGCAGCGGGAACACAGGGAAGGATGGCTACACCTTC
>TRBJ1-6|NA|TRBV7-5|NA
CARSAGGECSYNSPLHF
TGTGCCAGAAGCGCAGGGGGCGAGTGCTCCTATAATTCACCCCTCCACTTT
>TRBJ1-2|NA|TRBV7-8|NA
CASSLAGAVYGYTF
TGTGCCAGCAGCTTAGCGGGGGCGGTCTATGGCTACACCTTC
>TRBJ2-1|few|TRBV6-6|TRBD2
CASSLPRLAGGNNEQFF
TGTGCCAGCAGTCTGCCCCGACTAGCGGGGGGAAACAATGAGCAGTTCTTC
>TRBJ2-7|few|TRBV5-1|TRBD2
CASSWTSGGDEQYF
TGCGCCAGCAGCTGGACTAGCGGGGGGGATGAGCAGTACTTC
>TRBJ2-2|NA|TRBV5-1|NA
CASSSEARGTGNTGELFF
TGCGCCAGCAGCTCGGAAGCGAGGGGGACGGGGAACACCGGGGAGCTGTTTTTT
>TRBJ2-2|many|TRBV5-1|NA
CASSLVLYTGELFF
TGCGCCAGCAGCTTGGTTCTATACACCGGGGAGCTGTTTTTT
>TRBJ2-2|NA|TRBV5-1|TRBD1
CASSRQGGNTGELFF
TGCGCCAGCAGTCGACAGGGGGGGAACACCGGGGAGCTGTTTTTT
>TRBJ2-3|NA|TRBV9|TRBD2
CASSFRGSGGTVDTQYF
TGTGCCAGCAGCTTCCGAGGGAGCGGGGGTACCGTGGATACGCAGTATTTT
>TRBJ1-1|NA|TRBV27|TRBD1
CASTPRGGTGGEAFF
TGTGCCAGCACCCCCCGAGGGGGGACAGGCGGTGAAGCTTTCTTT
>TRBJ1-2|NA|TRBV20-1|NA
CSASNYLYGYTF
TGCAGTGCTAGTAATTACCTATATGGCTACACCTTC
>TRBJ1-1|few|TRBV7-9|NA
CASSSYTEAFF
TGTGCCAGCAGCTCCTACACTGAAGCTTTCTTT
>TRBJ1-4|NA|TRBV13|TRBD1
CASSKRQGAGEKLFF
TGTGCCAGCAGCAAACGACAGGGGGCAGGAGAAAAACTGTTTTTT
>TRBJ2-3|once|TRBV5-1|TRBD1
CASSPRTGGIVDTQYF
TGCGCCAGCAGCCCCCGGACAGGGGGCATTGTAGATACGCAGTATTTT
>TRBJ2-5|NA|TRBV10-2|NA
CASSEQVSGTQYF
TGCGCCAGCAGTGAGCAGGTTTCAGGGACCCAGTACTTC
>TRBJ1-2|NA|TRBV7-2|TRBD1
CASSSPSAGGTYGYTF
TGTGCCAGCAGCTCCCCGTCGGCAGGGGGCACCTATGGCTACACCTTC